The 14 T cell receptor beta chains listed next were all sequenced from one sample in a study of T cells in Graves' hyperthyroidism and ophthalmopathy. RNA transcripts served as the template for amplifying TCR beta CDR3 regions. HTBI primers were used for first-round RT-PCR of the TCR CDR3. One entry per CDR3 protein results from TCRdb running MiXCR on the multiplex PCR reads. The sample has about 380,000 distinct CDR3 sequences; about 15% are singletons. The sample consisted of blood. These receptors all stem from an older woman with Graves' hyperthyroidism.

In its sample, this clonotype was seen many times. V and J are TRBV20-1 and TRBJ2-7; the match to TRBD1 covers 9 bases. Germline values: CDR1 DFQATT, CDR2 SNEGSKA (reference sequence). CDR3 length: 12 residues. The J segment lost 6 bases and the V segment lost 5 bases, leaving 5 bases of the junction unmatched. The CDR3 loop is CSAGGTGREQYF. The CDR3 bases are TGCAGTGCTGGGGGGACAGGGCGCGAGCAGTACTTC.

The chain combines TRBV24-1 with TRBJ2-1, with 11 positions matching TRBD1. From germline, CDR1 is KGHDR and CDR2 SFDVKD. V trimming: 1 base; J trimming: 1 base; junction bases outside the gene matches: 2. The CDR3 runs 17 residues. The CDR3 region is CATSDLGDRGSYNEQFF. The CDR3 nucleotides are TGTGCCACCAGTGATTTAGGGGACAGGGGGTCCTACAATGAGCAGTTCTTC.

V usage is TRBV5-6 and J usage is TRBJ2-1; 13 bases are shared with TRBD2. J lost 0 bases, V lost 0 bases, and 6 bases had no gene match. CDR3 length: 19 residues. The germline gives CDR1 SGHDT, CDR2 YYEEEE. The DNA for the CDR3 is TGTGCCAGCAGCTTGGTACTAGCGGGAGGGCCGAGCTCCTACAATGAGCAGTTCTTC. Translation gives CASSLVLAGGPSSYNEQFF.

The chain employs TRBV5-1 and TRBJ2-7; 7 bases align to TRBD2. V lost 1 base to trimming and J lost 8 bases; unmatched junction nucleotides: 6. Germline-derived CDR1 and CDR2 are SGHRS and YFSETQ. The CDR3 has 13 residues. This CDR3 reads CASSLTSAGKQYF. The DNA for the CDR3 is TGCGCCAGCAGCTTGACTAGCGCAGGGAAGCAGTACTTC. Supplemented by reference TRBV5-1 and TRBJ2-7, the full variable domain reads KAGVTQTPRYLIKTRGQQVTLSCSPISGHRSVSWYQQTPGQGLQFLFEYFSETQRNKGNFPGRFSGRQFSNSRSEMNVSTLELGDSALYLCASSLTSAGKQYFGPGTRLTVT.

This clonotype was detected many times. Here the CDR3 reads CASSPSTLRDTQYF. DNA of the CDR3: TGTGCCAGTAGCCCTAGCACCCTCCGGGATACGCAGTATTTT. The chain employs TRBV19 and TRBJ2-3; tentatively, D is TRBD2 (5 bases). The CDR3 runs to 14 residues. Germline CDR1 is LNHDA and CDR2 is SQIVND (reference sequence). Trimming removed 6 bases from V and 6 bases from J, with 16 bases in between.

This clonotype was picked up a small number of times. The chain joins TRBV5-4 to TRBJ1-1; TRBD1 is a possible D gene (6 bases). Germline V gives CDR1 SGHNT, CDR2 YYREEE (reference sequence). This CDR3 has 16 amino acids. Trimming removed 4 bases at V and 1 base at J, with 17 bases between. The CDR3 region has the DNA TGTGCCAGCAGCCTTGGGGGGGGGCGGTCGAACACTGAAGCTTTCTTT. It specifies CASSLGGGRSNTEAFF.

This clonotype showed up many times. The rearrangement uses TRBV2 and TRBJ2-3; 13 nucleotides agree with TRBD2. Germline lookup yields CDR1 SNHLY and CDR2 FYNNEI. The CDR3 runs to 16 residues. The ends lost 4 bases at V and 5 bases at J; junction bases unmatched: 6. CDR3 nucleotides: TGTGCCAGCAGTGGTGGACTAGCGGGAGTTAAAGATACGCAGTATTTT. It translates to CASSGGLAGVKDTQYF. Full variable domain (missing parts from reference TRBV2 and TRBJ2-3): EPEVTQTPSHQVTQMGQEVILRCVPISNHLYFYWYRQILGQKVEFLVSFYNNEISEKSEIFDDQFSVERPDGSNFTLKIRSTKLEDSAMYFCASSGGLAGVKDTQYFGPGTRLTVL.

The chain employs TRBV11-3 and TRBJ1-2, with 8 bases that match TRBD1. CDR3 length: 16 amino acids. V trimming: 6 bases; J trimming: 4 bases; junction bases outside the gene matches: 13. Germline CDR1 is SGHNT and CDR2 is YENEEA. CDR3 nucleotides: TGTGCCAGCAGTTTTCGACGCGACAGGGGTCCCTATGGCTACACCTTC. Translated, it gives CASSFRRDRGPYGYTF. The complete variable domain, with remaining parts taken from reference TRBV11-3 and TRBJ1-2, reads EAGVVQSPRYKIIEKKQPVAFWCNPISGHNTLYWYLQNLGQGPELLIRYENEEAVDDSQLPKDRFSAERLKGVDSTLKIQPAELGDSAVYLCASSFRRDRGPYGYTFGSGTRLTVV.

This clonotype occurred a few times. The V gene is TRBV28, the J gene TRBJ2-2, with 11 bases aligning to TRBD1. The CDR3 sequence is 16 residues long. CDR1 MDHEN and CDR2 SYDVKM come from the germline V gene. The V gene end was trimmed by 4 bases and the J gene end by 4 bases; junction bases not matched to a gene: 5. The CDR3 loop is CASSSWTGGFTGELFF. DNA of the CDR3: TGTGCCAGCAGTTCCTGGACAGGGGGCTTCACCGGGGAGCTGTTTTTT.

As DNA, the CDR3 is TGTGCCATTAGCCGGGAACCCGGCGGAATCTACACCTTC. It codes for CAISREPGGIYTF. This chain connects TRBV2 to TRBJ1-2; no reliable D call. V lost 10 bases and J lost 10, with 22 bases in between. CDR3 length: 13 amino acids. The germline V gene encodes CDR1 SNHLY and CDR2 FYNNEI.

This clonotype was counted between two and nine times. The chain carries TRBV20-1 and TRBJ2-3; D could derive from TRBD1 or TRBD2 (5 bases each). CDR3 length: 13 residues. V lost 6 bases and J 5 bases, leaving 15 bases between the germline ends. Germline lookup yields CDR1 DFQATT and CDR2 SNEGSKA (reference sequence). In nucleotides, the CDR3 is TGCAGTGCCCCTCGGGACCCCCGAGATACGCAGTATTTT. Translating it yields CSAPRDPRDTQYF.

The CDR3: CATSRSTGTSYEQYF. The CDR3 region has the DNA TGTGCCACCAGCAGGTCGACAGGGACCTCCTACGAGCAGTACTTC. V and J are TRBV15 and TRBJ2-7; 7 bases fit TRBD1. J was trimmed by 0 bases and V by 3 bases; bases with no gene match: 5. The CDR3 extends over 15 amino acids. CDR1 is LNHNV, CDR2 YYDKDF, per germline (reference sequence).

This clonotype was counted ten times or more. This chain joins TRBV7-8 and TRBJ2-1; 9 bases map to TRBD2. This CDR3 region has 15 residues. The V gene's germline CDR1 is SGHVS and CDR2 FQNEAQ. J lost 8 bases, V lost 8 bases, and 13 bases had no gene match. CDR3 sequence (DNA): TGTGCCAGCCGCGGGTGGGTAGCGGGAGACCATGAGCAGTTCTTC. Translated: CASRGWVAGDHEQFF. Together with reference TRBV7-8 and TRBJ2-1, the CDR3 gives the full variable domain: GAGVSQSPRYKVAKRGQDVALRCDPISGHVSLFWYQQALGQGPEFLTYFQNEAQLDKSGLPSDRFFAERPEGSVSTLKIQRTQQEDSAVYLCASRGWVAGDHEQFFGPGTRLTVL.

This clonotype was seen ten or more times. V gene TRBV12-3 or TRBV12-4 combines with J gene TRBJ2-1; TRBD2 matches 10 bases. V lost 6 bases, J lost 2 bases, and 4 bases stayed unmatched. The CDR3 is 15 amino acids. The CDR3 DNA sequence: TGTGCCAGCAGGGAAACTAGCGGGACCTACAATGAGCAGTTCTTC. Translating it yields CASRETSGTYNEQFF.